These T cell receptor beta chains were read from a single sample in a study of blood T cell repertoires in COVID-19. Data came from immunoSEQ multiplex PCR; TCRdb stores just in-frame clones and leaves some out. The top ten hold 1.5% to 2% of the sample, which has 250,000 to 400,000 clones, about 87% seen once. The sequenced material came from peripheral blood. The receptors were sampled from a woman aged 25 to 45 with COVID-19, enrolled during active disease. Each CDR3 is given with its conserved first and last residue. D genes are given only for firm matches. Size tells how often a clone was seen (once, few, many) or the class of an expanded clone, and some rows leave it out.

j_call v_call clone_size d_call cdr3_nt cdr3_aa
TRBJ1-4 TRBV7-2 NA TRBD1 TGTGCCAGCACCTGGGACCGGGACAGGGGTGAAAAACTGTTTTTT CASTWDRDRGEKLFF
TRBJ1-2 TRBV11-2 NA TRBD1 TGTGCCAGCAGACGGGACAGGGCCTCTGGCTACACCTTC CASRRDRASGYTF
TRBJ1-4 TRBV2 NA NA TGTGCCAGCAGGACAACGGGGGGTGAAAAACTGTTTTTT CASRTTGGEKLFF
TRBJ1-5 TRBV15 once NA TGTGCCACCAGCAGCTTCACCACAGGTCGCAATCAGCCCCAGCATTTT CATSSFTTGRNQPQHF
TRBJ1-6 TRBV3-1/TRBV3-2 NA NA TGTGCCAGCAGCCAAAGCCCAGGGGCGAGCTCCTATAATTCACCCCTCCACTTT CASSQSPGASSYNSPLHF
TRBJ1-1 TRBV3-1/TRBV3-2 NA NA TGTGCCAGCAGCCAAGAGGCAGGAAAAGCTTTCTTT CASSQEAGKAFF
TRBJ2-3 TRBV2 NA NA TGTGCCAGCAGTGAAGCGCAGTTAGGGGGGGGAACAGATACGCAGTATTTT CASSEAQLGGGTDTQYF
TRBJ2-3 TRBV7-2 NA TRBD2 TGTGCCAGCATCGCTAGCGGGGTTAGGACAGATACGCAGTATTTT CASIASGVRTDTQYF
TRBJ2-1 TRBV5-8 NA TRBD2 TGTGCCACCCGCCTAGCGGGGGGAACCCCTTCCTACAATGAGCAGTTCTTC CATRLAGGTPSYNEQFF
TRBJ1-4 TRBV2 once TRBD1 TGTGCCAGCAGTCGACAGGGTTATGAAAAACTGTTTTTT CASSRQGYEKLFF
TRBJ1-1 TRBV6-2/TRBV6-3 NA NA TGTGCCAGCAGTTACTCGATATCGGGGGTGTCTGAAGCTTTCTTT CASSYSISGVSEAFF
TRBJ1-1 TRBV5-5 NA NA TGTGCCAGCAGCTTGAGGCGGATGAACACTGAAGCTTTCTTT CASSLRRMNTEAFF
TRBJ1-5 TRBV2 NA NA TGTGCCAGCAGCCTCCCAGGGAGCAATCAGCCCCAGCATTTT CASSLPGSNQPQHF
TRBJ1-1 TRBV27 NA NA TGTGCCAGCAGTTGGGGGGGTGGGAACACTGAAGCTTTCTTT CASSWGGGNTEAFF
TRBJ2-1 TRBV6-6 once TRBD2 TGTGCCAGCAGTTCCCAGCGGGGGGGCCACAATGAGCAGTTCTTC CASSSQRGGHNEQFF
TRBJ1-4 TRBV5-5 NA TRBD1 TGTGCCAGCAGCCGGGACAGGTTCGCTGAAAAACTGTTTTTT CASSRDRFAEKLFF
TRBJ1-5 TRBV7-2 NA NA TGTGCCAGCAGCTTGGGGCAGGGAGCGGGTCAGCCCCAGCATTTT CASSLGQGAGQPQHF
TRBJ2-2 TRBV2 NA TRBD1 TGTGCCAGCAGAGGGACAGGGAGCACCGGGGAGCTGTTTTTT CASRGTGSTGELFF
TRBJ1-3 TRBV6-1 NA NA TGTGCCAGCAGTGGTGTGAGGGTCTCCTCTGGAAACACCATATATTTT CASSGVRVSSGNTIYF
TRBJ1-1 TRBV7-9 few NA TGTGCCAGCAGCCAGGGACGGGACATTCGCTCGAACACTGAAGCTTTCTTT CASSQGRDIRSNTEAFF
TRBJ1-3 TRBV13 NA NA TGTGCCAGCAGATACAGGGTTTCTGGAAACACCATATATTTT CASRYRVSGNTIYF
TRBJ1-2 TRBV6-1 NA NA TGTGCCAGCAGTGAAAGCCCGTCCCGGTATGGCTACACCTTC CASSESPSRYGYTF
TRBJ1-5 TRBV19 NA NA TGTGCCAGTAGCCGCGGCCAGCCCCAGCATTTT CASSRGQPQHF
TRBJ1-3 TRBV10-2 NA TRBD1 TGCGCCAGCACCACAACAGGGGATAGGATTGGAAACACCATATATTTT CASTTTGDRIGNTIYF
TRBJ1-2 TRBV5-1 NA NA TGCGCCAGCAGCGTCGAATCTCGAGATGGCTACACCTTC CASSVESRDGYTF
TRBJ1-5 TRBV10-2 once TRBD1 TGCGCCAGCGGCGACAGGGACAATCAGCCCCAGCATTTT CASGDRDNQPQHF
TRBJ1-1 TRBV19 NA NA TGTGCCAGTAACTGGGGGCTGAACACTGAAGCTTTCTTT CASNWGLNTEAFF
TRBJ1-4 TRBV6-5 NA TRBD1 TGTGCCAGCACCCGTGGACAGGGGGGGGAAAAACTGTTTTTT CASTRGQGGEKLFF
TRBJ1-1 TRBV7-8 NA TRBD1 TGTGCCAGCAGCTCGTTTAGGGGGCTCTGGACTGAAGCTTTCTTT CASSSFRGLWTEAFF
TRBJ1-6 TRBV11-3 few NA TGTGCCAGCAGCGAAAGGGGGGGGGCCTATTCACCCCTCCACTTT CASSERGGAYSPLHF
TRBJ1-2 TRBV5-6 NA TRBD1 TGTGCCAGCAGCCCTGAGACAGGGATGGACTATGGCTACACCTTC CASSPETGMDYGYTF
TRBJ1-1 TRBV4-1 NA NA TGCGCCAGCAGCCAAGTAGGGGGGGCGAGCACTGAAGCTTTCTTT CASSQVGGASTEAFF
TRBJ1-1 TRBV5-8 NA NA TGTGCCAGCAGCCGGGGACAACTTAACACTGAAGCTTTCTTT CASSRGQLNTEAFF
TRBJ2-3 TRBV28 NA NA TGTGCCAGCAGTTTCTCACTCCCCCTGCTCGCAGATACGCAGTATTTT CASSFSLPLLADTQYF
TRBJ2-6 TRBV5-6 NA NA TGTGCCAGCAGCTCTTGGCGGGCAGCTGGGGCCAACGTCCTGACTTTC CASSSWRAAGANVLTF
TRBJ1-2 TRBV2 NA TRBD1 TGTGCCAGCGGTAGGACAGGGCTGAACTATGGCTACACCTTC CASGRTGLNYGYTF
TRBJ1-6 TRBV6-5 NA NA TGTGCCAGCATGCCCCTGGGGACAAGGAATTCACCCCTCCACTTT CASMPLGTRNSPLHF
TRBJ1-4 TRBV7-2 NA TRBD1 TGTGCCAGCAGTCCCGGGACAGGAGAAAAACTGTTTTTT CASSPGTGEKLFF
TRBJ2-7 TRBV7-8 NA NA TGTGCCAGCAGCTCCCGGACAGTCTACGAGCAGTACTTC CASSSRTVYEQYF
TRBJ1-3 TRBV28 NA TRBD1 TGTGCCAGTTCCCCCGCAAAAGGACAGGGTCTAGGAAACACCATATATTTT CASSPAKGQGLGNTIYF
TRBJ1-1 TRBV2 NA NA TGTGCCAGCAAGTTTACAGCATCGAACACTGAAGCTTTCTTT CASKFTASNTEAFF
TRBJ1-1 TRBV4-2 NA TRBD1 TGTGCCAGCAGCCAACTTGGACAGGGGTTGAACACTGAAGCTTTCTTT CASSQLGQGLNTEAFF
TRBJ1-1 TRBV4-1 NA TRBD1 TGCGCCAGCAGCCAAGTTGGACAGGGGGGCACTGAAGCTTTCTTT CASSQVGQGGTEAFF
TRBJ1-1 TRBV6-2/TRBV6-3 NA NA TGTGCCAGCAGTTACGTAGCGAGCAGCACTGAAGCTTTCTTT CASSYVASSTEAFF
TRBJ1-1 TRBV29-1 NA NA TGCAGCGTCGCCCAAGCTGGGGGGAATGGCCCCTGGAGCACTGAAGCTTTCTTT CSVAQAGGNGPWSTEAFF
TRBJ2-1 TRBV9 once NA TGTGCCAGCAGCGCCAACAAGCTTGGGACTGCGCAAGCCTACAATGAGCAGTTCTTC CASSANKLGTAQAYNEQFF
TRBJ1-1 TRBV7-9 NA TRBD1 TGTGCCAGCACCTCGGACAGGAGGAACACTGAAGCTTTCTTT CASTSDRRNTEAFF
TRBJ1-2 TRBV12-5 NA TRBD1 TGTGCTAGTGGTTTGGTACTAGGGGGCGGATGGAACTATGGCTACACCTTC CASGLVLGGGWNYGYTF